The 25 T cell receptor beta chains below were found in one sample sequenced in a study of blood T cells in healthy people across ages. A J-beta primer mix and a sample-barcoded 5' primer were used in a second PCR of roughly 7 to 12 cycles. TCRdb re-called the 5' RACE reads with MiXCR, one entry per CDR3 protein. The sample lists around 1.5 million distinct CDR3 sequences; about 32% were seen once. Specimen: blood. The receptor source for this set is a woman aged 25 to 45 in good health.

This chain joins TRBV9 and TRBJ1-2; 7 bases line up with TRBD1. Trimming at V came to 4 bases and at J to 4 bases, leaving 4 bases not matched to a gene. Germline assignment: CDR1 SGDLS and CDR2 YYNGEE. This CDR3 is 13 amino acids long. CDR3 DNA: TGTGCCAGCAGCCGGGACAGAAGCTATGGCTACACCTTC. Translated: CASSRDRSYGYTF.

J is TRBJ2-1 and V is TRBV20-1, with D perhaps matching TRBD2 (8 bases). CDR1 and CDR2 from the germline V gene are DFQATT and SNEGSKA (reference sequence). V was trimmed by 1 base and J by 12 bases, leaving 28 bases between them. CDR3 size: 17 residues. CDR3 protein: CSARVGGSGAGGPGQFF. As DNA, the CDR3 is TGCAGTGCTAGAGTCGGGGGTAGCGGGGCAGGGGGACCTGGGCAGTTCTTC.

This clonotype was seen only a few times. The chain employs TRBV2 and TRBJ2-1; 9 bases fit TRBD1. CDR3 length: 10 amino acids. The V and J ends lost 8 bases and 12 bases, in that order; junction bases with no gene match: 2. Germline CDR1 reads SNHLY; CDR2 reads FYNNEI. The CDR3 coding sequence is TGTGCCAGCGGGGGACAGGGGCAGTTCTTC. This gives the protein CASGGQGQFF.

This clonotype was recorded at least ten times. The chain recombines TRBV4-1 with TRBJ1-2; D might be TRBD1 (6 bases). CDR3 length equals 15 residues. Trimming removed 4 bases from V and 2 bases from J, with 14 bases in between. Germline V CDR1 and CDR2: MGHRA, YSYEKL. CDR3: CASSRGARENYGYTF. The CDR3 DNA is TGCGCCAGCAGCCGGGGGGCCAGGGAAAACTATGGCTACACCTTC.

This clonotype was recorded a few times. The chain uses TRBV14 and TRBJ1-2; weak D call: TRBD1 (5 bases). Germline V gene lookup returns CDR1 SGHDN and CDR2 FVKESK. The CDR3 is 13 amino acids. Trimming took off 3 bases at V and 4 bases at J, with 9 bases between the two ends. CDR3: CASSQGQRYGYTF. The CDR3 DNA reads as TGTGCCAGCAGCCAGGGGCAGCGCTATGGCTACACCTTC. Complete variable domain (other parts from reference TRBV14 and TRBJ1-2): EAGVTQFPSHSVIEKGQTVTLRCDPISGHDNLYWYRRVMGKEIKFLLHFVKESKQDESGMPNNRFLAERTGGTYSTLKVQPAELEDSGVYFCASSQGQRYGYTFGSGTRLTVV.

A remark on this clonotype: At one end the junction does not follow the germline gene, possibly because of a read error. The chain carries TRBV29-1 and TRBJ2-3, with 8 positions matching TRBD1. Germline V CDR1 and CDR2: SQVTM, ANQGSEA. This CDR3 is 15 amino acids long. The CDR3 sequence: CSVPGQGAGTDTRYF. The CDR3 region has the DNA TGCAGCGTCCCAGGCCAGGGGGCTGGGACAGATACGCGGTATTTT.

The V call is TRBV20-1, the J call TRBJ2-1, with a possible D match to TRBD2 (6 bases). The germline V gene has CDR1 DFQATT and CDR2 SNEGSKA (reference sequence). The ends were cut back, 5 bases at V and 8 bases at J, with 16 bases in the middle. The length of the CDR3 is 13 residues. The DNA of the CDR3 is TGCAGTGCTGGGGCGGGGATCTTCGATGAGCAGTTCTTC. Protein: CSAGAGIFDEQFF.

This clonotype was observed a handful of times. The J gene is TRBJ2-5, the V gene TRBV5-1; 8 nucleotides align to TRBD2. The J call may be mistaken, given a closer DNA end match to TRBJ2-7. CDR1 SGHRS and CDR2 YFSETQ come from the germline V gene. The CDR3 spans 15 residues. The CDR3 protein is CASSLVERGLYEQYF. The DNA for the CDR3 is TGCGCCAGCAGCTTGGTGGAGCGGGGGTTATACGAGCAGTACTTC.

This chain connects TRBV10-2 to TRBJ2-3; D is unclear. The CDR3 runs to 15 residues. Germline loops: CDR1 WSHSY, CDR2 SAAADI. V lost 4 bases, J lost 0 bases, and 11 bases lay in between. The CDR3 loop is CASSGARSSTDTQYF. DNA of the CDR3: TGCGCCAGCAGTGGTGCACGATCTAGCACAGATACGCAGTATTTT.

This clonotype was seen a handful of times. This chain uses TRBV27 with TRBJ1-2; D unclear. V was trimmed by 6 bases and J by 4 bases, leaving 18 bases between them. This CDR3 contains 15 residues. Germline V gene lookup returns CDR1 MNHEY and CDR2 SMNVEV (reference sequence). In DNA form, the CDR3 reads TGTGCCAGCAGCCGTGTTGGGGTAGGGTCCTATGGCTACACCTTC. Protein sequence: CASSRVGVGSYGYTF.

Comment on this clonotype: One end of the junction does not line up with germline, which may come from a read error. The CDR3 nucleotides are TGTGCCAGCAGTTCACGGGACTACGGAAACTACGATGAGCAGTTCTTC. This gives the protein CASSSRDYGNYDEQFF. The chain carries TRBV27 and TRBJ2-1; 7 positions match TRBD2. CDR1 MNHEY and CDR2 SMNVEV come from the germline V gene (reference sequence). The length of the CDR3 is 16 residues.

In its sample, this clonotype was seen a few times. J is TRBJ2-7 and V is TRBV6-1; the match to TRBD2 covers 12 bases. Unmatched junction bases numbered 7, after V lost 6 bases and J lost 1 base. Looked up from germline, CDR1 is MNHNS and CDR2 is SASEGT. CDR3 length: 16 residues. The CDR3 DNA follows: TGTGCCAGCAGCGGAGCGACTAGCGGGAGTTCCTACGAGCAGTACTTC. It encodes CASSGATSGSSYEQYF.

This clonotype has only a few counts. The chain has TRBV6-1 and TRBJ2-1, with TRBD1 identical over 10 bases. With 8 bases clipped from V and 4 bases from J, the junction kept 8 bases outside the gene matches. Germline-derived CDR1 and CDR2 are MNHNS and SASEGT. The CDR3 is 15 amino acids. CDR3 nucleotides: TGTGCCAGCGGACTCCGGGACAGGGGTTACAATGAGCAGTTCTTC. Its protein is CASGLRDRGYNEQFF.

The chain joins TRBV3-1 to TRBJ2-1; tentatively, D is TRBD2 (6 bases). The germline V gene encodes CDR1 LGHDT and CDR2 YNNKEL (reference sequence). The V end was cut by 1 base, the J end by 3 bases, with 13 bases between. The length of the CDR3 is 16 residues. CDR3 bases: TGTGCCAGCAGCCAAGGCCCGGGGGTGAACTACAATGAGCAGTTCTTC. Its translation: CASSQGPGVNYNEQFF.

This clonotype occurred a few times. This chain connects TRBV29-1 to TRBJ2-2, with TRBD1 identical over 8 bases. Per germline, CDR1 SQVTM and CDR2 ANQGSEA. The CDR3 is 16 residues long. Trimming removed 4 bases from V and 1 base from J; junction bases left unmatched: 8. The CDR3, as DNA: TGCAGCGTTGTTCAGGCAGGGGGCGGGAACACCGGGGAGCTGTTTTTT. Amino acids: CSVVQAGGGNTGELFF.

V usage is TRBV30 and J usage is TRBJ2-3; no clear D gene. This CDR3 spans 15 amino acids. CDR1 is GTSNPN and CDR2 is SVGIG in the germline V gene (reference sequence). Trimming cost V 0 bases and J 6 bases, with 16 bases left between them. This chain's CDR3 is CAWSVTARPPDTQYF. CDR3 nucleotide sequence: TGTGCCTGGAGTGTGACCGCTAGACCTCCCGATACGCAGTATTTT.

A few counts support this clonotype. The chain employs TRBV20-1 and TRBJ2-7, with TRBD2 as a possible D gene (6 bases). This CDR3 is 15 amino acids long. V lost 5 bases, J lost 5 bases, and 22 bases lay in between. Germline CDR1 DFQATT, CDR2 SNEGSKA (reference sequence). CDR3 in amino acids: CSAEGPRDSSHEQYF. The CDR3 DNA reads TGCAGTGCTGAGGGGCCCCGGGACTCCAGCCACGAGCAGTACTTC.

The V and J genes are TRBV7-2 and TRBJ2-5; possible D gene TRBD2, 6 bases. V dropped 4 bases and J dropped 6 bases, with 15 bases sitting between them. In germline, CDR1 is SGHTA, CDR2 FQGNSA. This CDR3 has 14 residues. Here the CDR3 DNA reads TGTGCCAGCAGCTCTCGGAGGGGTTGGAAGACCCAGTACTTC. It translates to CASSSRRGWKTQYF.

The chain recombines TRBV7-9 with TRBJ2-2; no firm D call. Germline V gene sequence: CDR1 SEHNR, CDR2 FQNEAQ (reference sequence). V lost 7 bases and J 5 bases, leaving 8 bases between the germline ends. The CDR3 spans 12 residues. DNA of the CDR3: TGTGCCAGCAAGGCTCGAACCGGGGAGCTGTTTTTT. This codes for CASKARTGELFF.

The chain uses TRBV5-1 and TRBJ1-6; no reliable D call. With 2 bases removed from V and 8 bases from J, the gap between germline ends came to 17 bases. This CDR3 has 16 amino acids. Germline V CDR1 and CDR2: SGHRS, YFSETQ. CDR3 bases: TGCGCCAGCAGCTTCGCAGGATATAGACCTCATTCACCCCTCCACTTT. It is translated as CASSFAGYRPHSPLHF.

The chain carries TRBV11-2 and TRBJ2-7; 8 nucleotides match TRBD2. Germline loops: CDR1 SGHAT, CDR2 FQNNGV. This CDR3 has 16 residues. The V segment lost 8 bases and the J segment 0 bases; nucleotides outside the gene matches: 12. The DNA for the CDR3 is TGTGCCAGCGCAGGTTTAGCGGGGAAGAGCTCCTACGAGCAGTACTTC. Amino acid sequence: CASAGLAGKSSYEQYF.

The count of this clonotype is one. Given a much more abundant clone one base away, this may be a read error. The chain couples TRBV27 to TRBJ2-7; tentative D call: TRBD1 (6 bases). The DNA end is more similar to TRBJ2-5, so the J call may be wrong. The CDR3 sequence is 13 residues long. Germline V gene data show CDR1 as MNHEY and CDR2 as SMNVEV (reference sequence). The CDR3 nucleotides read TGTGCCAGCAGCCGACAGACAGGAGGGACCCAGTACTTC. Residues: CASSRQTGGTQYF.

This clonotype was picked up a small number of times. The rearrangement joins TRBV5-5 to TRBJ2-5; possibly TRBD1 for D (6 bases). CDR1 and CDR2 from the germline V gene are SGHKS and YYEKEE (reference sequence). This CDR3 region has 14 residues. V lost 5 bases, J lost 4 bases, and 15 bases lay in between. This CDR3 reads CASSFARGRETQYF. The CDR3 region has the DNA TGTGCCAGCAGTTTTGCCAGGGGAAGAGAGACCCAGTACTTC.

This clonotype was counted between two and nine times. The chain is built from TRBV4-1 and TRBJ2-5; 12 bases align to TRBD2. Germline CDR1 is MGHRA and CDR2 is YSYEKL. V trimming: 1 base; J trimming: 5 bases; junction bases outside the gene matches: 8. This CDR3 region has 17 residues. The CDR3: CASSQGLAGGLRETQYF. Here the CDR3 DNA reads TGCGCCAGCAGCCAAGGCCTAGCGGGGGGGCTTAGGGAGACCCAGTACTTC.

This clonotype was counted ten times or more. The rearrangement links TRBV7-2 to TRBJ2-1, with 15 nucleotides matching TRBD2. CDR3 length: 16 residues. J gave up 7 bases and V 5 bases, and 6 bases lay outside the gene matches. Per the germline V gene, CDR1 is SGHTA and CDR2 is FQGNSA. The CDR3 DNA reads as TGTGCCAGCAGCCAAGGACTAGCGGGGGGGCAAAATGAGCAGTTCTTC. The encoded protein is CASSQGLAGGQNEQFF.